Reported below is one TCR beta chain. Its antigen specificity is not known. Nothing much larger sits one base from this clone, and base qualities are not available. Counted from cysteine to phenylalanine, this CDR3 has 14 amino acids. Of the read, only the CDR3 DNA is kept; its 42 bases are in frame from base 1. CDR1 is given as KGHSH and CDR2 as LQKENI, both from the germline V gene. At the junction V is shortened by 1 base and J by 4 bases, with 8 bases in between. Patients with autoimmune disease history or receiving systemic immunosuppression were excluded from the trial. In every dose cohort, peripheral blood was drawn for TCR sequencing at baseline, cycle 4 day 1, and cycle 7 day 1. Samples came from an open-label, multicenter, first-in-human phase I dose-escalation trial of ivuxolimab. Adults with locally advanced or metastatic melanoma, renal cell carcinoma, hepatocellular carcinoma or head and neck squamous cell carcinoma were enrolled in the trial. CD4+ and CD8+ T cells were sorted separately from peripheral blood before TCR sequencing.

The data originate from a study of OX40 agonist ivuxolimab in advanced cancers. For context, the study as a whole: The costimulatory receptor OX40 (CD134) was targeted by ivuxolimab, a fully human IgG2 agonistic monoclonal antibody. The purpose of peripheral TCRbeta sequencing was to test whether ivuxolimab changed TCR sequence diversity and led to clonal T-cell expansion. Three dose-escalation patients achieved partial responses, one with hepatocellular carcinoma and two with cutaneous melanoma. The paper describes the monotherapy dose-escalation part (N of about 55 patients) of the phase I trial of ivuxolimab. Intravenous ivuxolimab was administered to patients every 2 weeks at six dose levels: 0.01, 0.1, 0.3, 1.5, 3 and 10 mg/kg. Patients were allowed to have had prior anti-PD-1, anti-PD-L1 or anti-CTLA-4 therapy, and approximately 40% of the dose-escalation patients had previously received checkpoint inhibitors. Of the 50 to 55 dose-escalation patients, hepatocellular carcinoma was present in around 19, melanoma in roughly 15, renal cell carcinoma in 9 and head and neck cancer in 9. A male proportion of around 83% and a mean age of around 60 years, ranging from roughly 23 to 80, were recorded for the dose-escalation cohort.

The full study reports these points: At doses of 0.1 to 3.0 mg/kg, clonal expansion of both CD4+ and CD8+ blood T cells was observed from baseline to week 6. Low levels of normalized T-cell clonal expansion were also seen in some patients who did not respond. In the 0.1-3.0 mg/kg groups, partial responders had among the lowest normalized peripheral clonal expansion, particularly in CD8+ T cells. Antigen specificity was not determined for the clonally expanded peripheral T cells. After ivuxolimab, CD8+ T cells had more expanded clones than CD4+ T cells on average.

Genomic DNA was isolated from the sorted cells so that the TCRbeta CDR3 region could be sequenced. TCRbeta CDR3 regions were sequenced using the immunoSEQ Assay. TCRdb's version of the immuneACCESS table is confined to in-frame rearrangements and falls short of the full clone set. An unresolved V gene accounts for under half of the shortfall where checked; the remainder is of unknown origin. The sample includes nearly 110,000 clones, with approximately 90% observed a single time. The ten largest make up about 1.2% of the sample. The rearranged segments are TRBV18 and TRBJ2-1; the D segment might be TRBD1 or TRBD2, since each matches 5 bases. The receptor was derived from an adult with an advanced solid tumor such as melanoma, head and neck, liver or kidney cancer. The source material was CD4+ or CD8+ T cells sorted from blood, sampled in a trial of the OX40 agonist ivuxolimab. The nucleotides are TGTGCCAGCTCACCACGGGACGGGTACAATGAGCAGTTCTTC. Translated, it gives CASSPRDGYNEQFF.